This T cell receptor (beta chain) is from a study of CD8 T cells in ankylosing spondylitis. Whole-study findings and limits: Disease-linked clones were CD8+ and relatively rare in peripheral blood.

Researchers built TCR beta libraries using quantitative 5'-RACE with molecular barcodes. TCRdb reanalysed the 5' RACE reads using MiXCR and keeps one entry per CDR3 protein. The sample shows 150,000 to 200,000 distinct CDR3 sequences, around 10% of them seen only once. The germline gives CDR1 SGHAT, CDR2 FQNNGV. CDR3 size: 14 residues. V lost 3 bases and J 0 bases, leaving 9 bases between the germline ends. This clonotype has a handful of counts. Its antigen is unknown. The V and J genes are TRBV11-2 and TRBJ2-7, with a tentative D call TRBD2 (5 bases). This clonotype was sampled from a male donor with ankylosing spondylitis or in good health (not recorded which). The source material was blood, either unsorted or a sorted T cell fraction (not recorded which). CDR3 sequence: CASSFAGISYEQYF. CDR3 coding DNA: TGTGCCAGCAGCTTTGCCGGGATCTCCTACGAGCAGTACTTC.